This T cell receptor (beta chain) was identified during a study of CD8+ T cells in alopecia areata. RNA, once extracted, was reverse transcribed into cDNA for use as the sequencing template. Clones were read by immunoSEQ multiplex PCR, and TCRdb kept only the in-frame ones, dropping some. The table lists 110,000 or so clones, approximately 63% of them singletons. The germline gives CDR1 LNHNV, CDR2 YYDKDF (reference sequence). The length of the CDR3 is 14 residues. V was shortened by 3 bases and J by 3 bases, with 9 bases between the two germline ends. The sample consisted of CD8+ T cells sorted from blood. This clonotype was obtained from a human donor in good health. The V gene is TRBV15, the J gene TRBJ2-1; a possible D gene is TRBD1 (5 bases). CDR3 residues: CATSSDSIYNEQFF. As DNA, the CDR3 is TGTGCCACCAGCAGCGACAGCATCTACAATGAGCAGTTCTTC.